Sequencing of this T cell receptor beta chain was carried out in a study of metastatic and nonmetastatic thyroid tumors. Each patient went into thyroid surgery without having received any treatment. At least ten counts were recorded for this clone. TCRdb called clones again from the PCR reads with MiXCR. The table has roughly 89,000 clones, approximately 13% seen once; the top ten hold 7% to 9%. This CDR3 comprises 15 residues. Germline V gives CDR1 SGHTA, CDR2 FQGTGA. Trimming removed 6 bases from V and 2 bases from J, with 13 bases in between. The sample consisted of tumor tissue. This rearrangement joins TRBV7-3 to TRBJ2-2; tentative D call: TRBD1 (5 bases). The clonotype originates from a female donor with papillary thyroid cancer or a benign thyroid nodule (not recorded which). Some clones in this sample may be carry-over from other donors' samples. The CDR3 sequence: CASSSRVSNTGELFF. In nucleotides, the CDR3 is TGTGCCAGCAGTTCCAGGGTATCTAACACCGGGGAGCTGTTTTTT.